The 19 T cell receptor beta chains below all came from one sample that was sequenced in a study of T cell repertoires in cytomegalovirus infection. TCRdb reanalysed the reads using MiXCR and keeps one entry per CDR3 protein. The table lists more than 500,000 distinct CDR3 sequences, 16% of them singletons, with 20% to 30% in the top ten. Sample: CD8+ T cells from PBMCs. Receptors originate from a human donor in good health (CMV status not recorded). Some clones in this sample may be carry-over from other donors' samples.

This clonotype was observed many times. V usage is TRBV6-6 and J usage is TRBJ1-1; D is ambiguous. Germline V gene data show CDR1 as MNHNY and CDR2 as SVGAGI (reference sequence). The CDR3 is made up of 14 amino acids. V lost 0 bases and J lost 1, with 6 bases in between. The CDR3 sequence: CASSYSKANTEAFF. The CDR3 DNA reads TGTGCCAGCAGTTACTCGAAGGCGAACACTGAAGCTTTCTTT.

This clonotype was seen many times. The rearrangement uses TRBV28 and TRBJ1-5, with D perhaps TRBD1 (6 bases). The V gene's germline CDR1 is MDHEN and CDR2 SYDVKM. Deletions cut 3 bases from V and 1 base from J, with 10 bases between. The CDR3 consists of 15 residues. The CDR3 region is CASSFRGASNQPQHF. In DNA form, the CDR3 reads TGTGCCAGCAGTTTTCGGGGGGCAAGCAATCAGCCCCAGCATTTT.

A few counts support this clonotype. The CDR3 protein is CATQRDFLYNEQFF. The CDR3 coding sequence is TGTGCCACCCAGAGGGACTTCCTCTACAATGAGCAGTTCTTC. The chain employs TRBV15 and TRBJ2-1; a weak D match, TRBD2 (6 bases). Germline loops: CDR1 LNHNV, CDR2 YYDKDF (reference sequence). CDR3 size: 14 residues. Trimming took 8 bases from V and 3 from J, leaving 14 bases between them.

This clonotype was seen a few times. The V call is TRBV19, the J call TRBJ1-5, with D hard to call. The V and J ends lost 8 bases and 9 bases respectively, with 17 bases between them. The CDR3 has 13 residues. Germline CDR1 and CDR2: LNHDA and SQIVND (reference sequence). CDR3 sequence (DNA): TGTGCCAGTGCAGGATCGCTAATACCGCCCCAGCATTTT. Its protein product is CASAGSLIPPQHF. The full variable domain, in which reference TRBV19 and TRBJ1-5 provide the parts outside the CDR3, is DGGITQSPKYLFRKEGQNVTLSCEQNLNHDAMYWYRQDPGQGLRLIYYSQIVNDFQKGDIAEGYSVSREKKESFPLTVTSAQKNPTAFYLCASAGSLIPPQHFGDGTRLSIL.

This clonotype was detected ten times or more. The V and J genes are TRBV19 and TRBJ2-5; D gene unclear. CDR1 and CDR2 (germline): LNHDA, SQIVND (reference sequence). The CDR3 contains 13 residues. Trimming stripped 10 bases from V and 2 bases from J, with 14 bases between. CDR3 protein: CATETGGQETQYF. DNA for the CDR3: TGTGCCACCGAGACCGGCGGTCAAGAGACCCAGTACTTC.

This clonotype has at least ten counts. This rearrangement joins TRBV10-3 to TRBJ1-5; no clear D. The germline V and J ends were trimmed by 5 bases and 1 base, with 9 bases remaining between them. CDR3 length: 14 amino acids. Looked up from germline, CDR1 is ENHRY and CDR2 is SYGVKD. CDR3 nucleotide sequence: TGTGCCATCAGTAGAGGGTTGAGCAATCAGCCCCAGCATTTT. Its protein is CAISRGLSNQPQHF.

There are many counts of this clonotype. The genes are TRBV6-1 and TRBJ1-5; D is perhaps TRBD1 (6 bases). Germline CDR1 and CDR2: MNHNS and SASEGT. Trimming took 6 bases from V and 5 from J, leaving 14 bases between them. The CDR3 extends over 14 amino acids. CDR3 amino acids: CASRTTGLHQPQHF. CDR3 nucleotides: TGTGCCAGCAGAACTACAGGGTTACATCAGCCCCAGCATTTT.

This clonotype showed up many times. The chain links TRBV7-8 to TRBJ1-6; the match to TRBD1 covers 7 bases. V lost 5 bases and J lost 5; bases outside the gene matches: 9. CDR1 SGHVS and CDR2 FQNEAQ come from the germline V gene. The CDR3 has 16 amino acids. The CDR3 DNA follows: TGTGCCAGCAGCCTTATCAACGGGACAGATAATTCACCCCTCCACTTT. This codes for CASSLINGTDNSPLHF.

The gene calls are TRBV15 and TRBJ1-1, with D unclear. Trimming removed 1 base from V and 4 bases from J, with 16 bases in between. The CDR3 totals 16 residues. Germline V gives CDR1 LNHNV, CDR2 YYDKDF (reference sequence). CDR3 in amino acids: CATSRGAGTLGTEAFF. The CDR3 nucleotides are TGTGCCACCAGCAGAGGGGCAGGCACTTTGGGCACTGAAGCTTTCTTT.

This clonotype was found many times. The chain couples TRBV7-9 to TRBJ1-5; a possible D gene is TRBD1 (5 bases). Trimming left V 0 bases short and J 2 bases short, with 11 bases between. The CDR3 has 16 amino acids. Germline CDR1 is SEHNR and CDR2 is FQNEAQ (reference sequence). The CDR3 coding sequence is TGTGCCAGCAGCTTAGCAGGGCAGGGAGGCAATCAGCCCCAGCATTTT. This translates into CASSLAGQGGNQPQHF. The whole variable domain, filled in from reference TRBV7-9 and TRBJ1-5, reads DTGVSQNPRHKITKRGQNVTFRCDPISEHNRLYWYRQTLGQGPEFLTYFQNEAQLEKSRLLSDRFSAERPKGSFSTLEIQRTEQGDSAMYLCASSLAGQGGNQPQHFGDGTRLSIL.

In its sample, this clonotype was seen many times. The chain uses TRBV20-1 and TRBJ1-5; D uncertain. The V end lost 0 bases, the J end lost 0 bases, and 12 bases lay between the germline ends. Germline CDR1 is DFQATT and CDR2 is SNEGSKA (reference sequence). CDR3 size: 16 residues. This CDR3 is CSARDRTADSNQPQHF. The DNA for the CDR3 is TGCAGTGCTAGAGATCGAACAGCAGATAGCAATCAGCCCCAGCATTTT.

The chain recombines TRBV28 with TRBJ2-7, with D unresolved. The germline V gene encodes CDR1 MDHEN and CDR2 SYDVKM. The V end lost 2 bases, the J end lost 0 bases, and 14 bases lay between the germline ends. This CDR3 spans 16 amino acids. CDR3 protein: CASSLPPPRSSYEQYF. The CDR3, as DNA: TGTGCCAGCAGTTTACCCCCACCGAGGAGCTCCTACGAGCAGTACTTC.

The chain recombines TRBV7-9 with TRBJ2-3, with TRBD2 as a possible D gene (5 bases). V was pared by 1 base and J by 3 bases, with 14 bases between. Germline V CDR1 and CDR2: SEHNR, FQNEAQ (reference sequence). The CDR3 loop spans 16 amino acids. Here the CDR3 DNA reads TGTGCCAGCAGCTTAGGTATGTCAAGGAGGACAGATACGCAGTATTTT. This sequence encodes CASSLGMSRRTDTQYF.

This clonotype was counted at least ten times. The genes are TRBV28 and TRBJ2-4; D may be TRBD2 (5 bases). CDR1 is MDHEN and CDR2 is SYDVKM in the germline V gene. The V end lost 2 bases, the J end lost 8 bases, and 10 bases lay between the germline ends. This CDR3 is 13 amino acids long. The CDR3 sequence: CASSLGTGDIQYF. The CDR3 DNA sequence: TGTGCCAGCAGTTTAGGAACCGGGGACATTCAGTACTTC.

The chain combines TRBV4-1 with TRBJ2-7; 10 bases are a match to TRBD1. The length of the CDR3 is 18 residues. After removal of 2 bases from V and 0 bases from J, the junction contained 10 bases not matched to a gene. In germline, CDR1 is MGHRA, CDR2 YSYEKL. CDR3 amino acids: CASSQSVAGQGVSYEQYF. Here the CDR3 DNA reads TGCGCCAGCAGCCAAAGTGTCGCTGGACAGGGGGTCTCCTACGAGCAGTACTTC.

The rearrangement uses TRBV28 and TRBJ2-3; D gene ambiguous. The germline V gene encodes CDR1 MDHEN and CDR2 SYDVKM. There are 14 residues in the CDR3. The V end lost 5 bases, the J end lost 2 bases, and 11 bases lay between the germline ends. CDR3 sequence (DNA): TGTGCCAGCAGTCCCCAGCTACTCACAGATACGCAGTATTTT. This sequence encodes CASSPQLLTDTQYF.

The genes are TRBV11-2 and TRBJ1-6, with a tentative D call TRBD1 (5 bases). Germline loops: CDR1 SGHAT, CDR2 FQNNGV. V was shortened by 5 bases and J by 7 bases, with 15 bases between the two germline ends. CDR3 length equals 15 residues. In DNA, the CDR3 is TGTGCCAGCAGCCGCCGGGACGTACCAAATTCACCCCTCCACTTT. Encoded protein: CASSRRDVPNSPLHF.

This clonotype has at least ten counts. The J gene is TRBJ2-1, the V gene TRBV7-9, with 10 positions matching TRBD2. This CDR3 is 16 amino acids long. Losses at the gene ends were 5 bases for V and 4 bases for J; bases not matched to a gene: 8. Germline values: CDR1 SEHNR, CDR2 FQNEAQ (reference sequence). CDR3 region: CASSPSGGPLYNEQFF. The CDR3 nucleotides are TGTGCCAGCAGCCCTAGCGGGGGCCCCCTTTACAATGAGCAGTTCTTC.

This clonotype came up many times. The chain links TRBV7-2 to TRBJ1-1, with D possibly being TRBD1 (5 bases). This CDR3 spans 14 amino acids. Germline-derived CDR1 and CDR2 are SGHTA and FQGNSA. V gave up 6 bases and J gave up 2 bases, with 13 bases separating them. The CDR3 protein is CASRIRGPNTEAFF. The CDR3, as DNA: TGTGCCAGCAGGATTCGGGGACCAAACACTGAAGCTTTCTTT.